The 26 T cell receptor beta chains in this list originate from one sample, sequenced in a study of T cells in Graves' hyperthyroidism and ophthalmopathy (dated by TCRdb to the late 2010s). To prepare the library, multiplex PCR was applied. This sample was sequenced with an Illumina HiSeq 2000. The TCR beta CDR3 regions were amplified from RNA transcripts. The first round of RT-PCR for the TCR CDR3 was performed with the HTBI primer set and the Qiagen OneStep RT-PCR kit. The public reads were quality trimmed at Q25 with fastp and then assembled into clones with MiXCR by TCRdb, keeping productive beta chains. One record per CDR3 amino acid sequence lists the most common genes and DNA. This sample comprises 700,000 or so distinct CDR3 sequences, 16% of them detected only once. The ten largest clonotypes hold over 7.5% of the sample. The specimen sequenced was blood. Receptors originate from a young man with Graves' hyperthyroidism.

This clonotype was recorded at least ten times. The genes are TRBV30 and TRBJ1-1; 8 nucleotides line up with TRBD1. With V trimmed by 2 bases and J by 0 bases, 8 bases remained unmatched. Germline V lookup: CDR1 GTSNPN, CDR2 SVGIG (reference sequence). This CDR3 region has 16 residues. CDR3: CAWSSGSRGLNTEAFF. In DNA, the CDR3 is TGTGCCTGGAGTTCGGGGTCCAGGGGGCTGAACACTGAAGCTTTCTTT. The entire variable domain, with the rest obtained from reference TRBV30 and TRBJ1-1, is as follows: SQTIHQWPATLVQPVGSPLSLECTVEGTSNPNLYWYRQAAGRGLQLLFYSVGIGQISSEVPQNLSASRPQDRQFILSSKKLLLSDSGFYLCAWSSGSRGLNTEAFFGQGTRLTVV.

This clonotype was seen a few times. The junction shows a germline mismatch at one end, possibly a read error. This chain connects TRBV29-1 to TRBJ2-5; 7 nucleotides agree with TRBD2. This CDR3 comprises 13 residues. Germline V gene data show CDR1 as SQVTM and CDR2 as ANQGSEA. Here the CDR3 DNA reads TGCAGCGCTGAAAAAGGCGGGAGTGAGACCCAGTACTTC. Residues: CSAEKGGSETQYF.

This clonotype was seen ten or more times. The chain uses TRBV12-3 or TRBV12-4 and TRBJ1-4, with unresolved D. The V gene lost 5 bases and the J gene lost 7 bases, with 8 bases spanning the gap. This CDR3 has 12 residues. The CDR3 is CASSPHGEKLFF. The CDR3 coding sequence is TGTGCCAGCAGTCCTCACGGTGAAAAACTGTTTTTT.

The sample holds many counts of this clonotype. The chain joins TRBV27 to TRBJ1-6; the match to TRBD1 covers 8 bases. The ends lost 1 base at V and 7 bases at J; junction bases unmatched: 3. The CDR3 covers 15 residues. Germline-derived CDR1 and CDR2 are MNHEY and SMNVEV (reference sequence). The CDR3 is CASSLLWTGNSPLHF. DNA for the CDR3: TGTGCCAGCAGTTTATTGTGGACAGGGAATTCACCCCTCCACTTT.

This clonotype was observed once. J is TRBJ2-7 and V is TRBV6-1, with D perhaps TRBD1 (6 bases). In germline, CDR1 is MNHNS, CDR2 SASEGT. Trimming removed 6 bases at V and 3 bases at J, with 15 bases between. The CDR3 totals 14 residues. The DNA of the CDR3 is TGTGCCAGCAGACGGACAGCGAACTACTACGAGCAGTACTTC. It specifies CASRRTANYYEQYF.

The chain links TRBV7-2 to TRBJ1-2; 8 bases agree with TRBD1. Germline CDR1 and CDR2: SGHTA and FQGNSA. V dropped 3 bases and J dropped 6; count of bases not matched to a gene: 6. There are 14 residues in the CDR3. The CDR3 loop is CASSFPGQDNGYTF. The CDR3 coding sequence is TGTGCCAGCAGCTTCCCGGGACAGGATAATGGCTACACCTTC.

V gene TRBV10-3 combines with J gene TRBJ2-3; 14 positions agree with TRBD2. The J segment lost 6 bases and the V segment lost 0 bases, leaving 14 bases of the junction unmatched. CDR1 and CDR2 from the germline V gene are ENHRY and SYGVKD. The CDR3 runs to 20 residues. The DNA for the CDR3 is TGTGCCATCAGTGAGTCTGGACTAGCGGGAGGCACCCCCCTATCGGATACGCAGTATTTT. It codes for CAISESGLAGGTPLSDTQYF.

This chain links TRBV4-1 with TRBJ1-2; a possible D gene is TRBD1 (5 bases). Deletions cut 0 bases from V and 0 bases from J, with 8 bases between. The CDR3 runs 15 residues. Germline V lookup: CDR1 MGHRA, CDR2 YSYEKL. CDR3 bases: TGCGCCAGCAGCCAAGAGCGGGGGGCTAACTATGGCTACACCTTC. Its protein product is CASSQERGANYGYTF.

This clonotype was counted between two and nine times. The chain couples TRBV6-1 to TRBJ2-1, with 8 bases fitting TRBD2. Trimming at V came to 10 bases and at J to 7 bases, leaving 15 bases not matched to a gene. The CDR3 runs 15 residues. Germline-derived CDR1 and CDR2 are MNHNS and SASEGT. The CDR3 nucleotides read TGTGCCATGGCGTGGGGAGCGGGAGAAGGGAATGAGCAGTTCTTC. The encoded protein is CAMAWGAGEGNEQFF.

The V call is TRBV27, the J call TRBJ2-7; 9 bases are a match to TRBD1. With V trimmed by 5 bases and J by 5 bases, 13 bases remained unmatched. CDR3 length: 16 residues. Germline assignment: CDR1 MNHEY and CDR2 SMNVEV (reference sequence). CDR3 loop: CASSDLPGQGPHEQYF. CDR3 bases: TGTGCCAGCAGTGACCTACCGGGACAGGGACCCCACGAGCAGTACTTC.

This clonotype was detected only a few times. The chain employs TRBV7-2 and TRBJ1-3; 8 bases fit TRBD1. Unmatched junction bases numbered 1, after V lost 5 bases and J lost 7 bases. Germline CDR1 SGHTA, CDR2 FQGNSA. The CDR3 is 12 amino acids. The CDR3 spells CASSRQGNTIYF. The CDR3, as DNA: TGTGCCAGCAGCCGACAGGGGAACACCATATATTTT.

This clonotype was seen more than once but under ten times. The J gene is TRBJ1-5, the V gene TRBV19, with a weak D call TRBD1 (5 bases). The CDR3 loop spans 16 amino acids. Germline V gene sequence: CDR1 LNHDA, CDR2 SQIVND (reference sequence). V was trimmed by 5 bases and J by 1 base, leaving 15 bases between them. CDR3: CASSWSGLGSNQPQHF. The CDR3 DNA follows: TGTGCCAGTAGTTGGTCGGGGCTTGGGAGCAATCAGCCCCAGCATTTT.

The V gene is TRBV12-3 or TRBV12-4, the J gene TRBJ1-1; no clear D. Between the trimmed V and J ends, which lost 10 bases and 3 bases, there was a span of 12 bases. The CDR3 covers 12 residues. CDR3 protein: CANTDLYTEAFF. DNA of the CDR3: TGTGCCAACACCGATTTATACACTGAAGCTTTCTTT.

This clonotype came up many times. The chain links TRBV28 to TRBJ2-1; D is possibly TRBD2 (6 bases). Germline-derived CDR1 and CDR2 are MDHEN and SYDVKM. The CDR3 totals 15 residues. The germline V and J ends were trimmed by 7 bases and 3 bases, with 16 bases remaining between them. The CDR3 loop is CASMYSGSDYNEQFF. CDR3 coding DNA: TGTGCCAGCATGTATAGCGGCTCCGACTACAATGAGCAGTTCTTC.

This clonotype turned up a few times. At one end, the junction sequence differs from germline, possibly due to a read error. The chain links TRBV6-2 or TRBV6-3 to TRBJ2-2; no definite D call. CDR3 length: 17 residues. CDR1 is MNHEY, CDR2 SVGEGT, per germline. The CDR3 here is CAGSYSGTRPNTGELFF. The CDR3 region has the DNA TGTGCCGGCAGTTACTCGGGTACCCGACCGAACACCGGGGAGCTGTTTTTT.

At least ten counts were recorded for this clonotype. The gene calls are TRBV20-1 and TRBJ2-5, with 9 nucleotides matching TRBD2. CDR1 is DFQATT and CDR2 is SNEGSKA in the germline V gene (reference sequence). The CDR3 contains 14 residues. V gave up 8 bases and J gave up 5 bases; unmatched junction bases: 12. CDR3 DNA sequence: TGCAGTCGTGAAGCGGGAGGCTTGGGGGAGACCCAGTACTTC. This sequence encodes CSREAGGLGETQYF.

The V and J genes are TRBV28 and TRBJ1-2, with D unclear. The length of the CDR3 is 13 residues. Trimming took 6 bases from V and 7 from J, leaving 15 bases between them. Per germline, CDR1 MDHEN and CDR2 SYDVKM. The CDR3 spells CASRLRFPSGYTF. CDR3 DNA: TGTGCCAGCAGACTCAGGTTCCCGAGTGGCTACACCTTC.

This clonotype was counted ten times or more. The chain combines TRBV12-5 with TRBJ2-7; D unclear. V shed 0 bases and J shed 6 bases, with 6 bases lying between them. The CDR3 runs to 12 residues. Germline lookup yields CDR1 LGHNT and CDR2 FRNRAP. CDR3 bases: TGTGCTAGTGGTTTGGTACGGTCCGAGCAGTACTTC. Translating gives CASGLVRSEQYF. The full variable domain, its missing parts supplied by reference TRBV12-5 and TRBJ2-7, is DARVTQTPRHKVTEMGQEVTMRCQPILGHNTVFWYRQTMMQGLELLAYFRNRAPLDDSGMPKDRFSAEMPDATLATLKIQPSEPRDSAVYFCASGLVRSEQYFGPGTRLTVT.

The chain has TRBV6-4 and TRBJ1-1, with a possible D match to TRBD1 (6 bases). This CDR3 region has 14 residues. Germline lookup yields CDR1 MRHNA and CDR2 SNTAGT. The V gene lost 5 bases and the J gene lost 11 bases, with 21 bases spanning the gap. The CDR3 DNA sequence: TGTGCCAGCAGTTACGGGAGGGGGGGCGTTGATGCTTTCTTT. It encodes CASSYGRGGVDAFF.

In its sample, this clonotype was seen a few times. This chain connects TRBV5-1 to TRBJ1-1; the D gene is possibly TRBD1 (5 bases). V was shortened by 0 bases and J by 7 bases, with 10 bases between the two germline ends. The CDR3 has 13 residues. Germline-derived CDR1 and CDR2 are SGHRS and YFSETQ. As DNA, the CDR3 is TGCGCCAGCAGCTTGGAATGGGGGAATGAAGCTTTCTTT. Translating gives CASSLEWGNEAFF.

This clonotype was counted many times. The J gene is TRBJ1-2, the V gene TRBV12-3 or TRBV12-4; D remains ambiguous. V lost 3 bases to trimming and J lost 2 bases, with 7 bases between them. CDR3 length equals 13 residues. Written as DNA, the CDR3 is TGTGCCAGCAGTTTCGGACGGAACTATGGCTACACCTTC. Its protein product is CASSFGRNYGYTF.

The chain carries TRBV6-1 and TRBJ2-7; 7 nucleotides line up with TRBD1. With 5 bases clipped from V and 0 bases from J, the junction kept 10 bases outside the gene matches. The CDR3 is made up of 16 amino acids. Germline CDR1 MNHNS, CDR2 SASEGT. The CDR3 loop is CASSPPGQAISYEQYF. CDR3 bases: TGTGCCAGCAGTCCCCCTGGACAGGCCATCTCCTACGAGCAGTACTTC.

This clonotype was counted many times. The rearrangement joins TRBV6-2 or TRBV6-3 to TRBJ2-6; TRBD1 matches 8 bases. CDR1 and CDR2 from the germline V gene are MNHEY and SVGEGT. The CDR3 spans 15 residues. J was trimmed by 0 bases and V by 10 bases; bases with no gene match: 5. In nucleotides, the CDR3 is TGTGCCATCGGACAGGGTGTCTCTGGGGCCAACGTCCTGACTTTC. Its protein is CAIGQGVSGANVLTF.

CDR3 sequence: CASSPISTETNKHPNTGELFF. The CDR3 DNA follows: TGTGCCAGTAGTCCCATTTCGACAGAGACAAACAAACATCCGAACACCGGGGAGCTGTTTTTT. The chain has TRBV19 and TRBJ2-2; a possible D gene is TRBD1 (5 bases). Looked up from germline, CDR1 is LNHDA and CDR2 is SQIVND (reference sequence). Between the trimmed V and J ends, which lost 5 bases and 0 bases, there was a span of 28 bases. CDR3 length equals 21 residues.

The J gene is TRBJ2-3, the V gene TRBV11-3; D is possibly TRBD2 (6 bases). This CDR3 is built from 14 residues. Germline V gene data show CDR1 as SGHNT and CDR2 as YENEEA. Deletions cut 5 bases from V and 10 bases from J, with 19 bases between. CDR3 DNA: TGTGCCAGCAGCCTGGGACTCCCCGCATCGTCGCAGTATTTT. This encodes CASSLGLPASSQYF.

This clonotype occurred many times. V and J are TRBV20-1 and TRBJ2-5, with 10 bases that match TRBD2. CDR1 DFQATT and CDR2 SNEGSKA come from the germline V gene (reference sequence). This CDR3 is built from 13 residues. V shed 6 bases, J shed 6 bases, and the junction held 7 bases outside the gene matches. The CDR3 DNA is TGCAGTGCCAGCGTTAGCGGGAGGAAGACCCAGTACTTC. This gives the protein CSASVSGRKTQYF.